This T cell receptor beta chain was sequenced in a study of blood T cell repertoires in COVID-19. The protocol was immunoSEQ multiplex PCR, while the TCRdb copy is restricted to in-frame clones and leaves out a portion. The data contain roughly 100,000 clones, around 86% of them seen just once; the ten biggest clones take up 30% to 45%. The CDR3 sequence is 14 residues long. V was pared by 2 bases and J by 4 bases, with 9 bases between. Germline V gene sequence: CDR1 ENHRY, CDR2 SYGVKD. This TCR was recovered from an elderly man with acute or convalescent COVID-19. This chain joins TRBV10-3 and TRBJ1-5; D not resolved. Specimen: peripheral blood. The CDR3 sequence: CAISEQALNQPQHF. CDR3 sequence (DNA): TGTGCCATCAGTGAGCAAGCTCTAAATCAGCCCCAGCATTTT.